These T cell receptor beta chains were read from a single sample in a study of blood T cell repertoires in COVID-19. Profiling relied on immunoSEQ multiplex PCR, and the TCRdb table lists in-frame clones only, not all of them. Found here are 200,000 to 250,000 clones, around 86% of them singletons; the top ten hold 1.9%. Input material: peripheral blood. The receptors come from a man aged 30-40 years who had recovered from COVID-19. CDR3s include the opening cysteine and the closing phenylalanine or tryptophan. A D gene is named only where the DNA matches it firmly. Size is stated for part of the rows, as once, few or many counts, or as a class when the clone is expanded.

-	15	TRBV7-3	TRBJ2-1	TRBD2	TGTGCCACATCCCGGGTAGCGGGGGGGCAGAATGAGCAGTTCTTC	CATSRVAGGQNEQFF
-	15	TRBV5-4	TRBJ1-1	TRBD1	TGTGCCAGCAGCTTGGTGGGACAGGGGAACACTGAAGCTTTCTTT	CASSLVGQGNTEAFF
once	14	TRBV28	TRBJ1-5	TRBD1	TGTGCCAGCAGTTTATCGGACAGGGTACAGCCCCAGCATTTT	CASSLSDRVQPQHF
-	9	TRBV29-1	TRBJ1-2	-	TGCAGCGCCCCGCCAGACTACACCTTC	CSAPPDYTF
-	14	TRBV2	TRBJ1-1	TRBD1	TGTGCCAGCAGTTCCGAGACAGGGGACACTGAAGCTTTCTTT	CASSSETGDTEAFF
-	11	TRBV10-2	TRBJ2-1	-	TGCGCCAGCAGTTCTATGGCGGTGCAGTTCTTC	CASSSMAVQFF
-	13	TRBV24-1	TRBJ2-3	-	TGTGCCACCAGTGCCCAGGGAGGAGATACGCAGTATTTT	CATSAQGGDTQYF
-	16	TRBV19	TRBJ2-1	-	TGTGCCAGTAGTACCTTCACAGGAAACTACTACAATGAGCAGTTCTTC	CASSTFTGNYYNEQFF
-	12	TRBV2	TRBJ2-1	-	TGTGCCAGCGCGGGCCTCCCCGATGAGCAGTTCTTC	CASAGLPDEQFF
-	17	TRBV5-1	TRBJ2-2	TRBD1	TGCGCCAGCAGCTTGGGAGGAAGGGGGCGTAACACCGGGGAGCTGTTTTTT	CASSLGGRGRNTGELFF
-	16	TRBV12-5	TRBJ2-7	TRBD2	TGTGCTAGTGGGGGGACTAGCGGGGAAAGCTCCTACGAGCAGTACTTC	CASGGTSGESSYEQYF
-	14	TRBV10-2	TRBJ1-1	-	TGCGCCAGCAGAAAGCCAATGATGAACACTGAAGCTTTCTTT	CASRKPMMNTEAFF
-	13	TRBV29-1	TRBJ2-4	-	TGCAGCGTTCTTGGTCGGGAGAAAAACATTCAGTACTTC	CSVLGREKNIQYF
-	16	TRBV4-1	TRBJ2-1	TRBD2	TGCGCCAGCAGCCACCCCCTAGCGGGGGTTTCTAATGAGCAGTTCTTC	CASSHPLAGVSNEQFF
-	14	TRBV20-1	TRBJ1-4	-	TGCAGTGCTAGTCGGGGGGCTACTAATGAAAAACTGTTTTTT	CSASRGATNEKLFF
few	19	TRBV19	TRBJ1-5	TRBD1	TGTGCCAGTAGTATCCTGGGACAGGCCCTGGGGGGTAGCAATCAGCCCCAGCATTTT	CASSILGQALGGSNQPQHF
few	19	TRBV6-2/TRBV6-3	TRBJ1-3	-	TGTGCCAGCAGTGCTCCGGGCAGCTACACTGGACTCTCTGGAAACACCATATATTTT	CASSAPGSYTGLSGNTIYF
-	14	TRBV6-5	TRBJ1-5	-	TGTGCCAGCACACAGGGCAGGGGCAATCAGCCCCAGCATTTT	CASTQGRGNQPQHF
-	15	TRBV7-9	TRBJ1-5	TRBD1	TGTGCCAGCAGCTCGGACAGGGGAGGCAATCAGCCCCAGCATTTT	CASSSDRGGNQPQHF
-	11	TRBV18	TRBJ2-3	-	TGTGCCAGCTCAACGGAGGATACGCAGTATTTT	CASSTEDTQYF
-	14	TRBV5-4	TRBJ2-1	TRBD2	TGTGCCAGCAGCTTGGGACTAGCGGGGATTGAGCAGTTCTTC	CASSLGLAGIEQFF
few	15	TRBV13	TRBJ2-3	TRBD2	TGTGCCAGCAGCCCCCGGACTAGCAGGCCAGATACGCAGTATTTT	CASSPRTSRPDTQYF
-	14	TRBV6-5	TRBJ1-2	-	TGTGCCAGCAGTTACTCCCCAGGCCTCTATGGCTACACCTTC	CASSYSPGLYGYTF
-	11	TRBV5-5	TRBJ2-7	-	TGTGCCAGCAGTCGACTCGACGAGCAGTACTTC	CASSRLDEQYF
once	15	TRBV5-5	TRBJ1-5	TRBD1	TGTGCCAGCAGCTTGGGACAGGGATTTTATCAGCCCCAGCATTTT	CASSLGQGFYQPQHF
-	14	TRBV6-5	TRBJ2-3	-	TGTGCCAGCAGTCGCGTAGATCTGAGCAATACGCAGTATTTT	CASSRVDLSNTQYF
-	15	TRBV9	TRBJ2-3	-	TGTGCCAGCAGCGTAGCAACTAGCTGGCCGGGTACGCAGTATTTT	CASSVATSWPGTQYF
-	14	TRBV7-9	TRBJ2-3	TRBD2	TGTGCCAGCAGCCTACGGCTAGCGGCGGATACGCAGTATTTT	CASSLRLAADTQYF
few	17	TRBV7-9	TRBJ2-2	TRBD2	TGTGCCAGCAGCTTATCGGCGGGAGGGGCTGGAGCCGGGGAGCTGTTTTTT	CASSLSAGGAGAGELFF
-	15	TRBV4-2	TRBJ2-5	-	TGTGCCAGCAGCCTGGGCAGTTCCCTTCGGGAGACCCAGTACTTC	CASSLGSSLRETQYF
-	13	TRBV19	TRBJ1-2	-	TGTGCCAGTAGTAACCATCAGGGTGATGGCTACACCTTC	CASSNHQGDGYTF
-	16	TRBV5-1	TRBJ1-2	-	TGCGCCAGCAGCTTGACGAGGGTGGGGTCGGACTATGGCTACACCTTC	CASSLTRVGSDYGYTF
-	14	TRBV9	TRBJ1-1	-	TGTGCCAGCAGCGTAGAGCGGGGAAGCACTGAAGCTTTCTTT	CASSVERGSTEAFF
-	17	TRBV7-3	TRBJ2-6	-	TGTGCCAGCAGCTTAACGGGGGGGGCCCCTGGGGCCAACGTCCTGACTTTC	CASSLTGGAPGANVLTF
-	15	TRBV10-3	TRBJ2-5	TRBD1	TGTGCCATCAGTCAGGGACAGTCGGCCCAAGAGACCCAGTACTTC	CAISQGQSAQETQYF
-	15	TRBV7-9	TRBJ1-4	-	TGTGCCAGCAGCTTGGATGGGAGGACTAATGAAAAACTGTTTTTT	CASSLDGRTNEKLFF
-	11	TRBV18	TRBJ2-2	-	TGTGCCAGTGAGAGTACCGGGGAGCTGTTTTTT	CASESTGELFF
-	13	TRBV7-9	TRBJ1-5	-	TGTGCCAGCAGCTTAATGGAGAATCAGCCCCAGCATTTT	CASSLMENQPQHF
-	14	TRBV10-3	TRBJ2-5	TRBD1	TGTGCCATCAATCCGGGACAGAGGGTGGAGACCCAGTACTTC	CAINPGQRVETQYF
-	15	TRBV7-6	TRBJ1-1	-	TGTGCCAGCAGCCCCGGTAGGGGTATGAACACTGAAGCTTTCTTT	CASSPGRGMNTEAFF